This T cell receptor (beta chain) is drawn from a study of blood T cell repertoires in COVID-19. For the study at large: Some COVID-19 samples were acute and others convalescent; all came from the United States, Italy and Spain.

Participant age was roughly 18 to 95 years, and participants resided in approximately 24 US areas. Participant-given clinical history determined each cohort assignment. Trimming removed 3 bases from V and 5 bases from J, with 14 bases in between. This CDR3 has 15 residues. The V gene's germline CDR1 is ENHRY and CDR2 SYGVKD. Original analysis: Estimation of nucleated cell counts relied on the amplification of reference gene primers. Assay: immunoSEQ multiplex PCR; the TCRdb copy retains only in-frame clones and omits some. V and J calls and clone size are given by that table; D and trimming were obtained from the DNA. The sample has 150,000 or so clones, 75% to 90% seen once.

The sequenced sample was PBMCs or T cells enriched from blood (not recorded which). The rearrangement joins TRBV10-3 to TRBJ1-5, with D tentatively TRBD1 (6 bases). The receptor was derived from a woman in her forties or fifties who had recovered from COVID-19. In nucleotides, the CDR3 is TGTGCCATCAGTGACCACCGGACAGCAGATCAGCCCCAGCATTTT. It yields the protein CAISDHRTADQPQHF.